This TCR beta chain comes out of a study of patients and donors after allogeneic stem cell transplantation. In its sample, this clonotype was seen a few times. TCRdb redid the calling of the RT-PCR reads with MiXCR, one entry per CDR3 protein. Of hundreds of thousands of distinct CDR3 sequences listed, roughly 16% are singletons. Trimming cost V 9 bases and J 3 bases; bases outside gene matches: 8. The CDR3 loop spans 16 amino acids. Looked up from germline, CDR1 is SGHRS and CDR2 is YFSETQ. Sequencing was done on a sample of blood, either unsorted or a sorted T cell fraction (not recorded which). The chain couples TRBV5-1 to TRBJ2-2; 13 nucleotides line up with TRBD2. This clonotype originated in a human donor who was either an allogeneic HSCT recipient or a stem cell or donor lymphocyte infusion donor (not recorded which). It is not recorded whose cells these are; they may come from a transplant donor. The CDR3 region has the DNA TGCGCCAATTCGACTAGCGGGAGGCCGGACACCGGGGAGCTGTTTTTT. It specifies CANSTSGRPDTGELFF.